A selection of T cell receptor beta chains follows, all from one sample in a study of T cell responses to AZD1222 COVID-19 vaccine. Profiling relied on immunoSEQ multiplex PCR, and the TCRdb table lists in-frame clones only, not all of them. The sample has 68,000 or so clones; about 88% are singletons. The sample here was peripheral blood, taken on day 0 of AZD1222 vaccination. These TCRs come from an adult in good health. Both conserved end residues are part of each CDR3. The D gene is left open where the match is weak. The listing skips clone size in some rows; elsewhere it reads once, few, many or a size class.

V: TRBV29-1; size: .; D: .; J: TRBJ1-1; DNA: TGCAGCGTTAAAAGGTCCCGGCCCGGTCTAGAAGCTTTCTTT; CDR3: CSVKRSRPGLEAFF
V: TRBV29-1; size: once; D: .; J: TRBJ2-1; DNA: TGCAGCGTTGCGAGGGATGCTGCCTCCTACAATGAGCAGTTCTTC; CDR3: CSVARDAASYNEQFF
V: TRBV4-3; size: .; D: TRBD2; J: TRBJ2-3; DNA: TGCGCCAGCAGCCAAGGGTTGACTAGCGGGTTCACAGATACGCAGTATTTT; CDR3: CASSQGLTSGFTDTQYF
V: TRBV12-1; size: .; D: .; J: TRBJ2-3; DNA: TGTGCCAGCAGCTCCCGGCGGGTGCGGGAGGGAGGAGATACGCAGTATTTT; CDR3: CASSSRRVREGGDTQYF
V: TRBV5-4; size: .; D: .; J: TRBJ2-1; DNA: TGTGCCAGCAGCTTGAGCAATGAGCAGTTCTTC; CDR3: CASSLSNEQFF
V: TRBV28; size: .; D: .; J: TRBJ2-7; DNA: TGTGCCAGCAGTACAAGACAGTCCTCCTACGAGCAGTACTTC; CDR3: CASSTRQSSYEQYF
V: TRBV4-1; size: .; D: .; J: TRBJ1-2; DNA: TGCGCCAGCAGCCAGATCAGGGGTTGGCATGGCTACACCTTC; CDR3: CASSQIRGWHGYTF
V: TRBV27; size: .; D: .; J: TRBJ2-7; DNA: TGTGCCAGCAGTTCCACCCCGGTGGGCCGAGTGTCCTACGAGCAGTACTTC; CDR3: CASSSTPVGRVSYEQYF
V: TRBV4-3; size: once; D: TRBD1; J: TRBJ1-2; DNA: TGCGCCAGCAGCCAAGACCCGACAGGGGGGTATGGCTACACCTTC; CDR3: CASSQDPTGGYGYTF
V: TRBV5-4; size: .; D: TRBD2; J: TRBJ2-2; DNA: TGTGCCAGCAGCTTGGGTGGCCTAGCGGGAACCGGGGAGCTGTTTTTT; CDR3: CASSLGGLAGTGELFF
V: TRBV4-1; size: .; D: TRBD2; J: TRBJ2-1; DNA: TGCGCCAGCAGCCAAGTTGCGGGAGTTCACCCCTACAATGAGCAGTTCTTC; CDR3: CASSQVAGVHPYNEQFF
V: TRBV5-6; size: .; D: TRBD1; J: TRBJ2-1; DNA: TGTGCCAGCAGCTTGATCGACAGGGATGAGCAGTTCTTC; CDR3: CASSLIDRDEQFF
V: TRBV19; size: .; D: .; J: TRBJ1-1; DNA: TGTGCCAGTACGCAGACTTGGGGGGTGCGAACTGAAGCTTTCTTT; CDR3: CASTQTWGVRTEAFF
V: TRBV18; size: once; D: .; J: TRBJ1-1; DNA: TGTGCCAGCTCACCAGCAGGGAGGAACACTGAAGCTTTCTTT; CDR3: CASSPAGRNTEAFF
V: TRBV2; size: .; D: .; J: TRBJ1-3; DNA: TGTGCCAGCAGTGAAAGCGGAAACACCATATATTTT; CDR3: CASSESGNTIYF